This is a list of T cell receptor beta chains from one sample in a study of molecular identifiers for immune sequencing clone quantification. MiXCR, applied by TCRdb to the PCR reads, yields one record per CDR3 protein. The sample holds hundreds of thousands of distinct CDR3 sequences; 25% are singletons and the top ten take 0.78%. Sequenced: naive CD8+ T cells from blood, with Jurkat cell RNA spiked in. Receptors originate from a human donor in good health. Some libraries in this study had Jurkat cell RNA spiked in. Both conserved end residues are part of each CDR3. The D gene is left open where the match is weak. Rows give clone size only sometimes, using once, few, many, or a class for an expanded clone.

d_call	v_call	cdr3_length	j_call	clone_size	cdr3_nt	cdr3_aa
.	TRBV18	16	TRBJ2-5	.	TGTGCCAGCTCCGCATCCCCCGGGACAAGTCAAGAGACCCGGTACTTC	CASSASPGTSQETRYF
.	TRBV12-3/TRBV12-4	14	TRBJ1-4	many	TGTGCCAGCAGAGGGACACCAACTAATGAAAAACTGTTTTTT	CASRGTPTNEKLFF
.	TRBV28	12	TRBJ2-7	many	TGTGCCAGCAGTAGGGACCTGAATGAGCAGTACTTC	CASSRDLNEQYF
.	TRBV25-1	13	TRBJ2-1	.	TGTGCCAGCAGTGTCTTAAGTCAGGGCGAGCAGTTCTTC	CASSVLSQGEQFF
.	TRBV7-9	16	TRBJ2-2	few	TGTGCCAGCAGCTCCCGATTAGGGGAACTCATCGGGGAGCTGTTTTTT	CASSSRLGELIGELFF
.	TRBV7-9	12	TRBJ2-7	many	TGTGCCAGCAGCCCGAATCGCTACGAGCAGTACTTC	CASSPNRYEQYF
TRBD1	TRBV19	14	TRBJ2-3	few	TGTGCCAGTAGTATACAGGGGGTAACCGATACGCAGTATTTT	CASSIQGVTDTQYF
TRBD2	TRBV6-1	14	TRBJ2-2	many	TGTGCCAGCACTAGCGGAACGAACACCGGGGAGCTGTTTTTT	CASTSGTNTGELFF
.	TRBV5-6	14	TRBJ1-1	many	TGTGCCAGCAGCCGGGACCGCGTGAACACTGAAGCTTTCTTT	CASSRDRVNTEAFF
.	TRBV27	13	TRBJ2-6	many	TGTGCCAGCAGGGGGCTTGGGGCCAACGTCCTGACTTTC	CASRGLGANVLTF
TRBD1	TRBV7-9	15	TRBJ1-4	.	TGTGCCAGCGGCCCGTATTCAGGGGGCTATGGAAAACTGTTTTTT	CASGPYSGGYGKLFF
TRBD2	TRBV20-1	15	TRBJ2-3	few	TGCAGTGCCTTTTTCGGGAGCGGGGTTATAGATACGCAGTATTTT	CSAFFGSGVIDTQYF
.	TRBV11-3	15	TRBJ2-1	.	TGTGCCAGCAGCTCCAACGTTTACCGGGACAATGAGCAGTTCTTC	CASSSNVYRDNEQFF
TRBD2	TRBV15	17	TRBJ2-7	few	TGTGCCACCAGCAGAGTGGGTGTGGCGGGAGTAGGGTACGAGCAGTACTTC	CATSRVGVAGVGYEQYF
.	TRBV7-9	15	TRBJ2-5	few	TGTGCCAGCAGCCAGAGCGTAGGTTTTCAAGAGACCCAGTACTTC	CASSQSVGFQETQYF
.	TRBV11-2	13	TRBJ2-5	few	TGTGCCAGCAGCTCCGGCCTCATGGCGACCCAGTACTTC	CASSSGLMATQYF
TRBD1	TRBV7-9	15	TRBJ2-7	many	TGTGCCAGCAACCGAGATCCGACAGGGTTGCACGAGCAGTACTTC	CASNRDPTGLHEQYF
TRBD1	TRBV27	16	TRBJ2-4	.	TGTGCCAGCAGTTGGACAGGGAGTAATGCCAAAAACATTCAGTACTTC	CASSWTGSNAKNIQYF
TRBD2	TRBV30	16	TRBJ2-1	few	TGTGCCTGGAGTCATACTATAGCGGGGCCGTACAATGAGCAGTTCTTC	CAWSHTIAGPYNEQFF
.	TRBV15	14	TRBJ1-1	many	TGTGCCACCAGCGTTTACTTGGGAAACACTGAAGCTTTCTTT	CATSVYLGNTEAFF
TRBD2	TRBV19	15	TRBJ2-1	few	TGTGCCAGTAGTGTCGGGACTAGCGAGTACAATGAGCAGTTCTTC	CASSVGTSEYNEQFF
.	TRBV5-6	14	TRBJ1-1	.	TGTGCCAGCAGCTTAGGGGGGGTGTTAACTGAAGCTTTCTTT	CASSLGGVLTEAFF
.	TRBV5-5	16	TRBJ1-1	.	TGTGCCAGCAGCTTGGAAGGGGTAGCCATGAGCACTGAAGCTTTCTTT	CASSLEGVAMSTEAFF
.	TRBV7-9	13	TRBJ1-1	.	TGTGCCAGCAGGAGCCCAAAGAACACTGAAGCTTTCTTT	CASRSPKNTEAFF
TRBD1	TRBV20-1	15	TRBJ2-7	many	TGCAGTGCTAGAGACGGGACAGAACCTTCCTACGAGCAGTACTTC	CSARDGTEPSYEQYF
.	TRBV11-2	13	TRBJ2-7	.	TGTGCCAGCAGCGGCCGGCCCCCCTACGAGCAGTACTTC	CASSGRPPYEQYF
.	TRBV4-1	12	TRBJ1-2	.	TGCGCCAGCAGCCAAGGTAAAGACGGCTACACCTTC	CASSQGKDGYTF
.	TRBV20-1	13	TRBJ2-5	few	TGCAGTGCTCGACCCCTTCTAAGCGAGACCCAGTACTTC	CSARPLLSETQYF
.	TRBV29-1	13	TRBJ2-7	many	TGCAGCGTTAACGGGCCTGTCACCTACGAGCAGTACTTC	CSVNGPVTYEQYF
.	TRBV7-2	15	TRBJ1-2	few	TGTGCCAGCAGCTCGACAGGCAACTCTAACTATGGCTACACCTTC	CASSSTGNSNYGYTF
.	TRBV29-1	14	TRBJ1-1	few	TGCAGCGTGCAGGGCCTTGGGGGCTACACTGAAGCTTTCTTT	CSVQGLGGYTEAFF
TRBD2	TRBV30	13	TRBJ2-1	few	TGTGCCTGGAGTAGCGGGGGATACAATGAGCAGTTCTTC	CAWSSGGYNEQFF
.	TRBV21-1	17	TRBJ2-2	.	TGTGCCAGCAGCAAAGCCACCGCTAGCGGAAACACCGGGGAGCTGTTTTTT	CASSKATASGNTGELFF
TRBD2	TRBV7-9	16	TRBJ2-5	.	TGTGCCAGCAGCCAAAGACTAGCGGGAGAACAAGAGACCCAGTACTTC	CASSQRLAGEQETQYF
.	TRBV18	13	TRBJ2-7	.	TGTGCCAGCTCATCCGGGGGATTCTACGAGCAGTACTTC	CASSSGGFYEQYF
TRBD1	TRBV29-1	14	TRBJ2-2	many	TGCAGCGTCGTACAGGGGGGCAACACCGGGGAGCTGTTTTTT	CSVVQGGNTGELFF
.	TRBV4-1	14	TRBJ2-3	.	TGCGCCAGCAGCGTCCGGGACGGAAAAGATACGCAGTATTTT	CASSVRDGKDTQYF
.	TRBV11-2	17	TRBJ2-7	many	TGTGCCAGCAGCTTAGAGGCCTCAGGGGGGGCCTCCTACGAGCAGTACTTC	CASSLEASGGASYEQYF
.	TRBV29-1	15	TRBJ2-7	.	TGCAGCGTTGAAGATCAGGAAGGGAGTTCCTACGAGCAGTACTTC	CSVEDQEGSSYEQYF
.	TRBV4-1	15	TRBJ2-2	many	TGCGCCAGCAGCCAAAAAGTTAGTGACACCGGGGAGCTGTTTTTT	CASSQKVSDTGELFF
TRBD1	TRBV10-3	16	TRBJ1-5	.	TGTGCCATCAGTGACCGGGACAGGGGATACAATCAGCCCCAGCATTTT	CAISDRDRGYNQPQHF
TRBD2	TRBV7-9	16	TRBJ2-3	many	TGTGCCAGCAGCTGGCAAGGGACTAGAGACACAGATACGCAGTATTTT	CASSWQGTRDTDTQYF